Listed below are T cell receptor beta chains from one sample, sequenced in a study of CD8+ T cells in alopecia areata. The protocol was immunoSEQ multiplex PCR, while the TCRdb copy is restricted to in-frame clones and leaves out a portion. There are about 190,000 clones in the sample; about three fifths occur only once, and 1.3% lies in the top ten. The material sequenced was CD4+ T cells sorted from blood, taken between weeks 47 and 50, from a patient treated with tofacitinib. The source of these receptors is a human donor with alopecia areata. CDR3s include the opening cysteine and the closing phenylalanine or tryptophan. D genes are given only for firm matches. Size values are once, few and many counts, or a class for expanded clones, and some rows have none.

D gene: TRBD2
V gene: TRBV11-2
J gene: TRBJ2-3
clone size: once
CDR3 protein: CASSYGLASNTQYF
CDR3 DNA: TGTGCCAGCAGCTACGGACTAGCATCAAATACGCAGTATTTT

D gene: .
V gene: TRBV28
J gene: TRBJ2-4
clone size: .
CDR3 protein: CASSLLENIQYF
CDR3 DNA: TGTGCCAGCAGTTTACTAGAAAACATTCAGTACTTC

D gene: .
V gene: TRBV30
J gene: TRBJ1-1
clone size: .
CDR3 protein: CAWSLTRGNTEAFF
CDR3 DNA: TGTGCCTGGAGCCTTACCAGGGGGAACACTGAAGCTTTCTTT

D gene: .
V gene: TRBV30
J gene: TRBJ1-2
clone size: .
CDR3 protein: CAWSAAGNYGYTF
CDR3 DNA: TGTGCCTGGTCTGCAGCGGGAAACTATGGCTACACCTTC

D gene: .
V gene: TRBV7-8
J gene: TRBJ1-4
clone size: .
CDR3 protein: CASSSDGINEKLFF
CDR3 DNA: TGTGCCAGCAGCTCGGACGGAATAAATGAAAAACTGTTTTTT

D gene: .
V gene: TRBV6-6
J gene: TRBJ1-5
clone size: many
CDR3 protein: CASSPGVGESNQPQHF
CDR3 DNA: TGTGCCAGCAGCCCGGGGGTGGGCGAAAGCAATCAGCCCCAGCATTTT

D gene: .
V gene: TRBV7-2
J gene: TRBJ1-6
clone size: .
CDR3 protein: CASSPRPPETNSPLHF
CDR3 DNA: TGTGCCAGCAGCCCACGTCCCCCGGAGACTAATTCACCCCTCCACTTT

D gene: .
V gene: TRBV6-6
J gene: TRBJ1-5
clone size: few
CDR3 protein: CASRGGSHAVQPQHF
CDR3 DNA: TGTGCCAGCAGGGGCGGCTCTCACGCTGTTCAGCCCCAGCATTTT

D gene: TRBD1
V gene: TRBV5-6
J gene: TRBJ1-6
clone size: .
CDR3 protein: CASSRQGWSSYNSPLHF
CDR3 DNA: TGTGCCAGCAGCAGACAGGGTTGGAGCTCCTATAATTCACCCCTCCACTTT

D gene: .
V gene: TRBV29-1
J gene: TRBJ1-1
clone size: .
CDR3 protein: CSVETEGFKAFF
CDR3 DNA: TGCAGCGTTGAAACAGAGGGGTTCAAAGCTTTCTTT

D gene: .
V gene: TRBV29-1
J gene: TRBJ1-1
clone size: .
CDR3 protein: CSAEGFVTEAFF
CDR3 DNA: TGCAGCGCCGAAGGGTTTGTCACTGAAGCTTTCTTT

D gene: .
V gene: TRBV15
J gene: TRBJ1-6
clone size: once
CDR3 protein: CATSRDDSPLHF
CDR3 DNA: TGTGCCACCAGCAGAGATGACTCACCCCTCCACTTT

D gene: TRBD2
V gene: TRBV19
J gene: TRBJ2-5
clone size: .
CDR3 protein: CASSKTSGYQETQYF
CDR3 DNA: TGTGCCAGTAGTAAGACTAGCGGGTACCAAGAGACCCAGTACTTC

D gene: .
V gene: TRBV5-1
J gene: TRBJ1-1
clone size: .
CDR3 protein: CASSLWENTEAFF
CDR3 DNA: TGCGCCAGCAGCTTGTGGGAGAACACTGAAGCTTTCTTT

D gene: .
V gene: TRBV4-3
J gene: TRBJ1-4
clone size: .
CDR3 protein: CASSQVGAKANEKLFF
CDR3 DNA: TGCGCCAGCAGCCAAGTGGGGGCCAAGGCTAATGAAAAACTGTTTTTT

D gene: TRBD2
V gene: TRBV13
J gene: TRBJ2-3
clone size: .
CDR3 protein: CASSFRLESGGAADTQYF
CDR3 DNA: TGTGCCAGCAGCTTCCGACTCGAAAGCGGGGGGGCCGCAGATACGCAGTATTTT

D gene: .
V gene: TRBV15
J gene: TRBJ1-1
clone size: .
CDR3 protein: CATSRVRGDNTEAFF
CDR3 DNA: TGTGCCACCAGCAGAGTACGTGGGGACAACACTGAAGCTTTCTTT

D gene: .
V gene: TRBV6-1
J gene: TRBJ1-2
clone size: .
CDR3 protein: CASSVDRPGYTF
CDR3 DNA: TGTGCCAGCAGTGTTGACAGGCCCGGCTACACCTTC

D gene: .
V gene: TRBV15
J gene: TRBJ1-1
clone size: .
CDR3 protein: CATSRVLNTEAFF
CDR3 DNA: TGTGCCACCAGCAGAGTCCTGAACACTGAAGCTTTCTTT

D gene: .
V gene: TRBV6-5
J gene: TRBJ1-2
clone size: once
CDR3 protein: CASRDTANYGYTF
CDR3 DNA: TGTGCCAGCAGGGACACAGCTAACTATGGCTACACCTTC

D gene: .
V gene: TRBV2
J gene: TRBJ1-4
clone size: .
CDR3 protein: CASSSPGRNNEKLFF
CDR3 DNA: TGTGCCAGCAGTTCACCGGGACGGAATAATGAAAAACTGTTTTTT

D gene: .
V gene: TRBV4-3
J gene: TRBJ2-1
clone size: few
CDR3 protein: CASSQDQGLGGGEQFF
CDR3 DNA: TGCGCCAGCAGCCAAGACCAGGGATTAGGGGGGGGCGAGCAGTTCTTC

D gene: .
V gene: TRBV20-1
J gene: TRBJ2-7
clone size: .
CDR3 protein: CSARDQQEQYF
CDR3 DNA: TGCAGTGCTAGAGACCAACAGGAGCAGTACTTC

D gene: .
V gene: TRBV9
J gene: TRBJ1-1
clone size: .
CDR3 protein: CASSVSSSYDTEAFF
CDR3 DNA: TGTGCCAGCAGCGTCTCCAGTTCATATGACACTGAAGCTTTCTTT

D gene: .
V gene: TRBV6-5
J gene: TRBJ1-1
clone size: .
CDR3 protein: CASSSDRLNTEAFF
CDR3 DNA: TGTGCCAGCAGCTCGGACAGATTGAACACTGAAGCTTTCTTT

D gene: .
V gene: TRBV7-9
J gene: TRBJ2-7
clone size: .
CDR3 protein: CASSSGTPAYEQYF
CDR3 DNA: TGTGCCAGCAGCTCCGGGACTCCAGCCTACGAGCAGTACTTC

D gene: TRBD1
V gene: TRBV25-1
J gene: TRBJ2-2
clone size: .
CDR3 protein: CASRQTGITGELFF
CDR3 DNA: TGTGCCAGCAGGCAGACAGGGATAACCGGGGAGCTGTTTTTT

D gene: .
V gene: TRBV6-1
J gene: TRBJ2-4
clone size: few
CDR3 protein: CASSEAAEGAFKNIQYF
CDR3 DNA: TGTGCCAGCAGTGAAGCGGCGGAGGGGGCTTTCAAAAACATTCAGTACTTC

D gene: .
V gene: TRBV5-1
J gene: TRBJ2-1
clone size: .
CDR3 protein: CASSKGGDEQFF
CDR3 DNA: TGCGCCAGCAGCAAGGGGGGCGATGAGCAGTTCTTC

D gene: .
V gene: TRBV2
J gene: TRBJ1-2
clone size: few
CDR3 protein: CARARGYGYTF
CDR3 DNA: TGTGCCCGGGCCCGGGGGTATGGCTACACCTTC

D gene: TRBD1
V gene: TRBV27
J gene: TRBJ1-5
clone size: .
CDR3 protein: CASSPYRQGNSNQPQHF
CDR3 DNA: TGTGCCAGCAGTCCTTACCGACAGGGGAATAGCAATCAGCCCCAGCATTTT

D gene: TRBD1
V gene: TRBV6-6
J gene: TRBJ1-4
clone size: .
CDR3 protein: CASSFGQGGEKLFF
CDR3 DNA: TGTGCCAGCAGTTTCGGACAGGGCGGGGAAAAACTGTTTTTT

D gene: TRBD2
V gene: TRBV5-1
J gene: TRBJ2-3
clone size: medium-sized
CDR3 protein: CASSLGGLATDTQYF
CDR3 DNA: TGCGCCAGCAGCTTGGGCGGACTAGCGACAGATACGCAGTATTTT

D gene: .
V gene: TRBV5-5
J gene: TRBJ2-6
clone size: .
CDR3 protein: CASSALFTEPGANVLTF
CDR3 DNA: TGTGCCAGCAGCGCCCTATTTACGGAACCTGGGGCCAACGTCCTGACTTTC

D gene: .
V gene: TRBV7-2
J gene: TRBJ1-2
clone size: .
CDR3 protein: CASSFRDNRRGYTF
CDR3 DNA: TGTGCCAGCAGTTTCAGGGACAACCGTCGGGGCTACACCTTC

D gene: TRBD1
V gene: TRBV29-1
J gene: TRBJ2-1
clone size: .
CDR3 protein: CSAKPSGTGRSWNYNEQFF
CDR3 DNA: TGCAGCGCCAAACCATCCGGGACAGGGAGGTCTTGGAACTACAATGAGCAGTTCTTC

D gene: TRBD2
V gene: TRBV2
J gene: TRBJ2-7
clone size: .
CDR3 protein: CASSDWGGHEQYF
CDR3 DNA: TGTGCCAGCAGTGATTGGGGGGGTCACGAGCAGTACTTC

D gene: .
V gene: TRBV6-5
J gene: TRBJ2-1
clone size: .
CDR3 protein: CASSYSGELYNEQFF
CDR3 DNA: TGTGCCAGCAGTTACTCCGGGGAGCTCTACAATGAGCAGTTCTTC

D gene: TRBD1
V gene: TRBV29-1
J gene: TRBJ1-2
clone size: .
CDR3 protein: CSESRTGDGYTF
CDR3 DNA: TGCAGCGAGAGTAGGACAGGGGATGGCTACACCTTC

D gene: TRBD1
V gene: TRBV7-2
J gene: TRBJ2-7
clone size: .
CDR3 protein: CASSSRQGSYEQYF
CDR3 DNA: TGTGCCAGCAGCTCCCGACAGGGCAGCTACGAGCAGTACTTC

D gene: .
V gene: TRBV7-9
J gene: TRBJ1-1
clone size: few
CDR3 protein: CASSLGQSPGAFF
CDR3 DNA: TGTGCCAGCAGCTTAGGACAGTCCCCCGGGGCTTTCTTT

D gene: .
V gene: TRBV7-2
J gene: TRBJ2-1
clone size: .
CDR3 protein: CASSYRTEGIGRNEQFF
CDR3 DNA: TGTGCCAGCAGCTACCGAACGGAAGGAATAGGTCGCAATGAGCAGTTCTTC

D gene: .
V gene: TRBV27
J gene: TRBJ2-5
clone size: few
CDR3 protein: CASSLGQNQETQYF
CDR3 DNA: TGTGCCAGCAGTTTAGGACAGAACCAAGAGACCCAGTACTTC

D gene: TRBD1
V gene: TRBV30
J gene: TRBJ1-2
clone size: .
CDR3 protein: CAWRDRRYGYTF
CDR3 DNA: TGTGCCTGGAGGGACAGGCGGTATGGCTACACCTTC

D gene: .
V gene: TRBV6-5
J gene: TRBJ1-6
clone size: .
CDR3 protein: CRTVSSSPLHF
CDR3 DNA: TGTAGGACGGTGAGTAGTTCACCCCTCCACTTT

D gene: .
V gene: TRBV29-1
J gene: TRBJ1-2
clone size: few
CDR3 protein: CSVDYTNYGYTF
CDR3 DNA: TGCAGCGTTGATTATACTAACTATGGCTACACCTTC

D gene: .
V gene: TRBV30
J gene: TRBJ1-1
clone size: .
CDR3 protein: CAWRRIANTEAFF
CDR3 DNA: TGTGCCTGGAGAAGAATCGCGAACACTGAAGCTTTCTTT

D gene: TRBD1
V gene: TRBV29-1
J gene: TRBJ1-2
clone size: .
CDR3 protein: CSVLDRGLGYTF
CDR3 DNA: TGCAGCGTTCTGGACAGGGGGCTTGGCTACACCTTC

D gene: .
V gene: TRBV5-1
J gene: TRBJ1-1
clone size: .
CDR3 protein: CASSLDDTEAFF
CDR3 DNA: TGCGCCAGCAGCTTGGACGACACTGAAGCTTTCTTT

D gene: TRBD2
V gene: TRBV29-1
J gene: TRBJ2-3
clone size: .
CDR3 protein: CSVTGLAGAFSTDTQYF
CDR3 DNA: TGCAGCGTTACCGGACTAGCGGGGGCCTTTAGCACAGATACGCAGTATTTT

D gene: TRBD1
V gene: TRBV27
J gene: TRBJ1-1
clone size: many
CDR3 protein: CASSLARGTTEAFF
CDR3 DNA: TGTGCCAGCAGTTTGGCCAGGGGGACCACTGAAGCTTTCTTT

D gene: .
V gene: TRBV25-1
J gene: TRBJ1-5
clone size: .
CDR3 protein: CASNRGNQPQHF
CDR3 DNA: TGTGCCAGCAATCGGGGAAATCAGCCCCAGCATTTT

D gene: .
V gene: TRBV5-1
J gene: TRBJ2-4
clone size: .
CDR3 protein: CASSRAQGVKNIQYF
CDR3 DNA: TGCGCCAGCAGCCGAGCACAGGGCGTCAAAAACATTCAGTACTTC

D gene: TRBD1
V gene: TRBV30
J gene: TRBJ1-2
clone size: .
CDR3 protein: CASGTVFNYGYTF
CDR3 DNA: TGTGCCTCCGGGACAGTCTTCAACTATGGCTACACCTTC

D gene: .
V gene: TRBV7-9
J gene: TRBJ2-4
clone size: .
CDR3 protein: CASSLRGQPQYF
CDR3 DNA: TGTGCCAGCAGCTTACGAGGGCAGCCTCAGTACTTC

D gene: TRBD1
V gene: TRBV9
J gene: TRBJ1-1
clone size: .
CDR3 protein: CASSARLGTANTEAFF
CDR3 DNA: TGTGCCAGCAGCGCGAGGTTGGGGACAGCAAACACTGAAGCTTTCTTT

D gene: .
V gene: TRBV11-2
J gene: TRBJ2-5
clone size: few
CDR3 protein: CASSLVSVRSSLETQYF
CDR3 DNA: TGTGCCAGCAGCTTAGTTTCTGTTCGGTCAAGCTTAGAGACCCAGTACTTC

D gene: .
V gene: TRBV25-1
J gene: TRBJ2-7
clone size: few
CDR3 protein: CASSEPQGREQYF
CDR3 DNA: TGTGCCAGCAGTGAACCACAGGGACGCGAGCAGTACTTC

D gene: TRBD1
V gene: TRBV25-1
J gene: TRBJ2-1
clone size: .
CDR3 protein: CASSHPPGTGCNEQFF
CDR3 DNA: TGTGCCAGCAGCCACCCCCCCGGGACAGGGTGCAATGAGCAGTTCTTC